This TCR beta chain emerged from a study of cytomegalovirus exposure and HLA in healthy donors. A multiplex PCR was run with 60 Vbeta primers and 13 Jbeta primers. Using immunoSEQ multiplex PCR, the repertoire was profiled, and TCRdb retains in-frame clones only, with some absent. Of about 110,000 clones listed, more than 60% are singletons. This cohort consisted of healthy bone marrow donors. The V end was cut by 6 bases, the J end by 6 bases, with 15 bases between. The CDR3 is 13 amino acids. Germline V gene lookup returns CDR1 KGHSH and CDR2 LQKENI. Study results and caveats: TCR beta V- and J-gene trimming, according to a later analysis, was linked to a missense DCLRE1C variant. Across HLA loci, a later analysis found differing TCR association rates, with DRB1 most and HLA-C fewest.

Worth noting for this clone: No antigen is known for it.

This sequence originates from a woman between 40 and 50 years old in good health and CMV-seropositive. What was sequenced was PBMCs. The rearrangement links TRBV18 to TRBJ2-7; D gene unclear. CDR3 sequence reads: CASSQVVYIEQYF. The CDR3 DNA follows: TGTGCCAGCTCGCAGGTAGTCTATATCGAGCAGTACTTC.